These 14 T cell receptor beta chains originate from one sample sequenced in a study of PD-1 blockade in mismatch repair-deficient tumors. The table came from immunoSEQ multiplex PCR; TCRdb's copy has only in-frame clones and leaves some out. The sample holds roughly 15,000 clones, roughly 84% seen once. Specimen: PBMCs, collected before pembrolizumab treatment. The receptor source for this set is an adult with mismatch repair-deficient cancer.

The chain joins TRBV28 to TRBJ2-7, with 12 positions matching TRBD2. V lost 8 bases and J lost 5; bases outside the gene matches: 7. This CDR3 is 14 amino acids long. The germline CDR1 and CDR2 sequences are MDHEN and SYDVKM. This CDR3 is CASYPGTSGHEQYF. CDR3 nucleotides: TGTGCCAGCTATCCCGGGACTAGCGGGCACGAGCAGTACTTC.

This clone was seen only once. The chain couples TRBV5-1 to TRBJ2-7; 8 bases align to TRBD1. After removal of 4 bases from V and 3 bases from J, the junction contained 6 bases not matched to a gene. Looked up from germline, CDR1 is SGHRS and CDR2 is YFSETQ. The length of the CDR3 is 14 residues. The CDR3 DNA follows: TGCGCCAGCAGCGGACAGGGTTCCTACTACGAGCAGTACTTC. It translates to CASSGQGSYYEQYF.

V usage is TRBV13 and J usage is TRBJ1-2, with unresolved D. The CDR3 is 14 amino acids. Germline V gene sequence: CDR1 PRHDT, CDR2 FYEKMQ (reference sequence). V was shortened by 1 base and J by 7 bases, with 13 bases between the two germline ends. The CDR3 region is CASSLAAREGGYTF. CDR3 DNA sequence: TGTGCCAGCAGCTTAGCGGCCCGGGAGGGTGGCTACACCTTC.

This clone appeared once. The chain couples TRBV5-6 to TRBJ2-7; no definite D call. V shed 4 bases and J shed 3 bases, with 20 bases lying between them. Germline assignment: CDR1 SGHDT and CDR2 YYEEEE. This CDR3 is built from 16 residues. The CDR3 DNA follows: TGTGCCAGCAGCCAGGTCGTGGGATCTACCGGCTACGAGCAGTACTTC. Its protein is CASSQVVGSTGYEQYF.

This chain joins TRBV5-4 and TRBJ2-3; no reliable D call. The V end was cut by 1 base, the J end by 0 bases, with 18 bases between. CDR3 length: 18 amino acids. Germline loops: CDR1 SGHNT, CDR2 YYREEE (reference sequence). Written as DNA, the CDR3 is TGTGCCAGCAGCTTGAGGGTCGGTTCCGATTCTAGCACAGATACGCAGTATTTT. Encoded protein: CASSLRVGSDSSTDTQYF.

The rearrangement uses TRBV6-4 and TRBJ2-1; 7 bases are shared with TRBD2. Germline V lookup: CDR1 MRHNA, CDR2 SNTAGT. The ends lost 6 bases at V and 4 bases at J; junction bases unmatched: 3. The CDR3 has 13 residues. CDR3 sequence (DNA): TGTGCCAGCAGCACTAGCGAATACAATGAGCAGTTCTTC. Translated: CASSTSEYNEQFF.

The chain couples TRBV7-8 to TRBJ2-7; D is uncertain. Germline V gives CDR1 SGHVS, CDR2 FQNEAQ. This CDR3 contains 14 residues. V lost 2 bases and J lost 0, with 8 bases in between. The CDR3 region is CASSLRPVSYEQYF. The CDR3 nucleotides read TGTGCCAGCAGCTTAAGACCTGTCTCCTACGAGCAGTACTTC.

The chain is built from TRBV5-4 and TRBJ1-2; D is perhaps TRBD1 (6 bases). The CDR3 spans 15 residues. V was clipped by 6 bases and J by 1 base, with 16 bases between them. Germline values: CDR1 SGHNT, CDR2 YYREEE (reference sequence). CDR3 region: CASKGSGGGNYGYTF. The CDR3 nucleotides read TGTGCCAGCAAAGGTTCGGGGGGCGGTAACTATGGCTACACCTTC.

The rearrangement uses TRBV4-3 and TRBJ2-1, with D perhaps TRBD2 (5 bases). Trimming removed 1 base from V and 6 bases from J, with 7 bases in between. The germline V gene has CDR1 LGHNA and CDR2 YSLEER. The CDR3 sequence is 13 residues long. The CDR3 DNA reads TGCGCCAGCAGCCAAGGGGAGTCCAATGAGCAGTTCTTC. As protein: CASSQGESNEQFF.

The rearrangement links TRBV4-3 to TRBJ1-1; possible D gene TRBD1, 6 bases. The CDR3 is 14 residues long. Germline CDR1 reads LGHNA; CDR2 reads YSLEER. V was cut by 4 bases and J by 0 bases, with 9 bases left in between. The CDR3 coding sequence is TGCGCCAGCAGCCCAGGGGCGATGAACACTGAAGCTTTCTTT. This codes for CASSPGAMNTEAFF.

The J gene is TRBJ2-7, the V gene TRBV30; 7 bases line up with TRBD1. J lost 2 bases, V lost 0 bases, and 4 bases had no gene match. The CDR3 has 14 residues. Looked up from germline, CDR1 is GTSNPN and CDR2 is SVGIG (reference sequence). The CDR3 sequence is CAWSVLRGTYEQYF. The CDR3 DNA sequence: TGTGCCTGGAGTGTACTCAGGGGGACCTACGAGCAGTACTTC.

The rearrangement uses TRBV11-2 and TRBJ2-5; D not resolved. The length of the CDR3 is 13 residues. Germline-derived CDR1 and CDR2 are SGHAT and FQNNGV. The germline V and J ends were trimmed by 1 base and 7 bases, with 10 bases remaining between them. The CDR3 spells CASSLGAEGTQYF. The CDR3 bases are TGTGCCAGCAGCTTAGGGGCAGAAGGGACCCAGTACTTC.

The rearrangement links TRBV14 to TRBJ1-1; no firm D call. V was shortened by 8 bases and J by 0 bases, with 10 bases between the two germline ends. This CDR3 has 13 amino acids. Germline assignment: CDR1 SGHDN and CDR2 FVKESK. CDR3 in amino acids: CASGELMNTEAFF. CDR3 nucleotide sequence: TGTGCCAGCGGAGAACTTATGAACACTGAAGCTTTCTTT.

This clone was seen just once. CDR3 sequence reads: CATDPSGYMGEQFF. DNA of the CDR3: TGTGCCACGGACCCCAGCGGCTACATGGGTGAGCAGTTCTTC. V and J are TRBV19 and TRBJ2-1; D might be TRBD2 (5 bases). CDR3 size: 14 residues. Germline V gene lookup returns CDR1 LNHDA and CDR2 SQIVND (reference sequence). Trimming took off 10 bases at V and 9 bases at J, with 22 bases between the two ends.